Below, 5 T cell receptor beta chains from the same sample are listed, as sequenced in a study of CD8+CD57+ T cells in acquired aplastic anemia (dated by TCRdb to 2016 to 2018). TCRdb names Illumina HiSeq 2000 as the instrument used. Genomic DNA served as template for TCR beta VDJ combination and CDR3 sequence profiling. TCRdb's own reprocessing of the public reads used fastp at Q25 and MiXCR and kept productive beta chains. Under each unique CDR3 protein, matching rows form one entry showing the most common genes and DNA. A total of about 260,000 distinct CDR3 sequences appear in this sample, 82% of them only once. The leading ten clones occupy 40% to 55% of the sample. Patients chosen for sequencing had shown expansion of CD8+CD57+ cells by flow cytometry. Sequenced sample: sorted CD4+, CD8+, or CD8+CD57+ T cells (not recorded which) from PBMCs. All receptors derive from a human donor with aplastic anemia.

About this clonotype itself: Sequence at one end of the junction differs from germline and may be a read error. The chain employs TRBV7-9 and TRBJ2-3; D tentatively fits TRBD1 or TRBD2 (5 bases each). Germline-derived CDR1 and CDR2 are SEHNR and FQNEAQ (reference sequence). This CDR3 spans 14 amino acids. Here the CDR3 DNA reads TGTGCCAGCAGCGCCGGGGCAGGGCCCCATAAGACGCAGTTT. Protein: CASSAGAGPHKTQF. The variable domain in full, completed from reference TRBV7-9 and TRBJ2-3, reads DTGVSQNPRHKITKRGQNVTFRCDPISEHNRLYWYRQTLGQGPEFLTYFQNEAQLEKSRLLSDRFSAERPKGSFSTLEIQRTEQGDSAMYLCASSAGAGPHKTQFGPGTRLTVL.

Details on this clonotype: Since the CDR3 does not end with the conserved phenylalanine or tryptophan, this likely comes from a read error. No DNA is shown, since the ends of the CDR3 on it are uncertain; the CDR3 is the one TCRdb lists. This chain connects TRBV7-8 to TRBJ2-3; TRBD1 is taken as the D call from the table, unchecked against the DNA. Germline lookup yields CDR1 SGHVS and CDR2 FQNEAQ. The CDR3 spans 12 residues, counting both ends. The CDR3 loop is CASSVAGCPETL.

Comment on this clonotype: The junction departs from the called germline gene at one end, perhaps through a read error. The J gene is TRBJ2-3, the V gene TRBV7-8; the match to TRBD1 covers 7 bases. The CDR3 extends over 13 amino acids. In germline, CDR1 is SGHVS, CDR2 FQNEAQ. The CDR3 is CASRDDPEGTAHF. CDR3 DNA: TGTGCCAGCAGGGATGATCCAGAAGGGACAGCCCATTTT.

Notes on this clonotype: Because it lacks the conserved phenylalanine or tryptophan at the end, this CDR3 is likely a read error. The DNA is left out, because the CDR3 cannot be placed on it with certainty; the CDR3 is given as TCRdb lists it. The V call is TRBV10-3, the J call TRBJ1-4; the D call TRBD1 from the table was never checked on the DNA. Germline V gives CDR1 ENHRY, CDR2 SYGVKD. The CDR3 extends over 17 residues, inclusive of both ends. CDR3 residues: CAISESGGRNNGYTFVS.

Worth noting for this clonotype: The conserved phenylalanine or tryptophan is not found at the CDR3 terminus, so this likely reflects a read error. The DNA is left out, because the CDR3 cannot be placed on it with certainty; the CDR3 is given as TCRdb lists it. V gene TRBV9 combines with J gene TRBJ2-3. The CDR3 is 13 residues long, ends included. Germline V lookup: CDR1 SGDLS, CDR2 YYNGEE. The CDR3 here is CASSVFQSHTDTL.